This T cell receptor beta chain was captured by sequencing in a study of tumor and adjacent non-tumor tissue in lung cancer. Study context: Each sample yielded approximately 4.2 million productive TCRbeta reads on average.

Points on this clonotype: Its antigen is not known. The CDR3 end shows no conserved phenylalanine or tryptophan, and so a read error is likely. No DNA is shown, since the ends of the CDR3 on it are uncertain; the CDR3 is the one TCRdb lists.

The CDR3 contains 15 residues when both ends are counted. RNA was extracted from bulk tissue without any cell sorting. Chemotherapy-naive patients with new lung cancer underwent thoracic surgery in China, August–November 2014. Findings and caveats of the study: Higher tumor TCR diversity was associated with shorter survival. In normal lung, the top 100 clones were significantly more dominant than in tumor.

A modified ARM-PCR protocol with three rounds of nested PCR amplified TCRbeta. TCRdb re-derived calls from the multiplex PCR reads in MiXCR, one entry per CDR3 protein. This sample has some 120,000 distinct CDR3 sequences, with 66% found just once. This sequence was found in a man aged 25-45 years with non-small cell lung cancer. Specimen: lung tumor tissue. V gene TRBV21-1 combines with J gene TRBJ2-7; the table's D call of TRBD1 was not tested on the DNA. TRBV21-1 is given as a pseudogene. This CDR3 reads CASEYPGGATYEQYS.